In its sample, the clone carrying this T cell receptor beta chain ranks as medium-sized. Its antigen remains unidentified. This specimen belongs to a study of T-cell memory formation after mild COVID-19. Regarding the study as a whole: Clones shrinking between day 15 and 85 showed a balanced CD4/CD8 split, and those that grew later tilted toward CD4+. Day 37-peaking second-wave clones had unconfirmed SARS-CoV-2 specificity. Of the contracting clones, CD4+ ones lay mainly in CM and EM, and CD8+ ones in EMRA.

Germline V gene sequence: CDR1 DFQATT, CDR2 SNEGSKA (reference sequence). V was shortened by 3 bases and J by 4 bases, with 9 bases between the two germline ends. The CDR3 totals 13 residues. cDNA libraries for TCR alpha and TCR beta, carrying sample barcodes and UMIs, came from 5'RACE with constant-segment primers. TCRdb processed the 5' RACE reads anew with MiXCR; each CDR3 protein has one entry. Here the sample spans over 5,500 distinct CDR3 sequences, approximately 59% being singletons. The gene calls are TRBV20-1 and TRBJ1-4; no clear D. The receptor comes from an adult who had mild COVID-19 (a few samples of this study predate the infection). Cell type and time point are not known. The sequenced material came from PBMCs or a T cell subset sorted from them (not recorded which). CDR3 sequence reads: CSARGRSNEKLFF. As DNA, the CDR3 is TGCAGTGCTAGGGGCAGGAGTAATGAAAAACTGTTTTTT.